One sample yielded the 23 T cell receptor beta chains listed below, sequenced in a study of OX40 agonist ivuxolimab in advanced cancers. Library creation used the immunoSEQ multiplex PCR assay. TCRdb mirrors the immuneACCESS table, restricted to in-frame sequences. Some clones are absent from its copies; in checked studies, under half trace to an unresolved V gene, and the reason for the others is unknown. The sample table lists under 25,000 clones, around 82% of them with a count of one. Around 30% of the sample lies in the top ten. The starting material was CD4+ or CD8+ T cells sorted from blood, obtained in a trial of the OX40 agonist ivuxolimab. The receptors were sampled from an adult with an advanced solid tumor such as melanoma, head and neck, liver or kidney cancer.

The chain combines TRBV6-5 with TRBJ2-5; D perhaps matches TRBD1 (5 bases). The J call could be wrong; TRBJ2-7 is a better fit for the DNA end. This CDR3 has 15 residues. Germline V gene data show CDR1 as MNHEY and CDR2 as SVGAGI. This CDR3 is CASSYFSNLGAEQYF. CDR3 coding DNA: TGTGCCAGCAGTTACTTCTCGAACCTAGGGGCCGAGCAGTACTTC.

This chain connects TRBV6-5 to TRBJ1-1, with unresolved D. Per the germline V gene, CDR1 is MNHEY and CDR2 is SVGAGI. V lost 6 bases to trimming and J lost 4 bases, with 12 bases between them. The CDR3 is 13 amino acids. This CDR3 reads CASSPDRSTEAFF. As DNA, the CDR3 is TGTGCCAGCAGCCCCGACCGGAGCACTGAAGCTTTCTTT.

This clone was counted only a few times. The V gene is TRBV7-9, the J gene TRBJ1-2; 12 bases align to TRBD1. Germline CDR1 SEHNR, CDR2 FQNEAQ (reference sequence). V dropped 6 bases and J dropped 2; count of bases not matched to a gene: 10. This CDR3 region has 17 residues. Here the CDR3 reads CASRRDRGPPRNYGYTF. The CDR3 coding sequence is TGTGCCAGCAGACGGGACAGGGGGCCGCCTCGGAACTATGGCTACACCTTC.

This chain joins TRBV30 and TRBJ1-3, with D possibly TRBD1 on 6 matching bases. CDR1 and CDR2 (germline): GTSNPN, SVGIG (reference sequence). V lost 1 base and J lost 2, with 12 bases in between. This CDR3 is built from 15 residues. CDR3 nucleotides: TGTGCCTGGAGTGGGGGGGGCAGTCCTGGAAACACCATATATTTT. Translation: CAWSGGGSPGNTIYF.

This chain uses TRBV5-1 with TRBJ2-3, with D unresolved. This CDR3 contains 15 residues. Trimming left V 2 bases short and J 0 bases short, with 10 bases between. The V gene's germline CDR1 is SGHRS and CDR2 YFSETQ. This CDR3 reads CASSFQHPSTDTQYF. The CDR3 nucleotides read TGCGCCAGCAGCTTTCAGCACCCAAGCACAGATACGCAGTATTTT.

CDR3: CASSLLTGGDYEQYF. In DNA, the CDR3 is TGTGCCAGCAGTCTCCTGACAGGAGGTGACTACGAGCAGTACTTC. The chain employs TRBV27 and TRBJ2-7; TRBD1 might be the D (6 bases). The V gene lost 5 bases and the J gene lost 3 bases, with 17 bases spanning the gap. Germline CDR1 reads MNHEY; CDR2 reads SMNVEV (reference sequence). The CDR3 totals 15 residues.

J is TRBJ2-7 and V is TRBV7-8; 8 positions agree with TRBD2. The V and J ends lost 1 base and 3 bases, in that order; junction bases with no gene match: 8. From germline, CDR1 is SGHVS and CDR2 FQNEAQ. The CDR3 contains 16 residues. The CDR3 DNA reads TGTGCCAGCAGCTTAGGGGGACTAGTTACAAGCTACGAGCAGTACTTC. It yields the protein CASSLGGLVTSYEQYF.

This sequence joins TRBV11-2 and TRBJ2-7, with D tentatively TRBD1 (6 bases). CDR3 length: 15 residues. With 4 bases removed from V and 6 bases from J, the gap between germline ends came to 19 bases. Germline loops: CDR1 SGHAT, CDR2 FQNNGV. DNA for the CDR3: TGTGCCAGCAGCTCTTCGCCGGACAGCTTAGGCGAGCAGTACTTC. Amino acids: CASSSSPDSLGEQYF. The entire variable domain, with the rest obtained from reference TRBV11-2 and TRBJ2-7, is as follows: EAGVAQSPRYKIIEKRQSVAFWCNPISGHATLYWYQQILGQGPKLLIQFQNNGVVDDSQLPKDRFSAERLKGVDSTLKIQPAKLEDSAVYLCASSSSPDSLGEQYFGPGTRLTVT.

The chain recombines TRBV5-8 with TRBJ2-1; 12 bases align to TRBD1. The CDR3 consists of 14 residues. Germline-derived CDR1 and CDR2 are SGHTS and YDEGEE. V was clipped by 4 bases and J by 9 bases; unmatched bases: 5. The CDR3 DNA is TGTGCCAGCAGCCCAGGGACAGGGGGCGGTGAGCAGTTCTTC. It encodes CASSPGTGGGEQFF.

The rearrangement links TRBV27 to TRBJ2-3; D possibly corresponds to TRBD1 (6 bases). The CDR3 extends over 16 amino acids. Looked up from germline, CDR1 is MNHEY and CDR2 is SMNVEV (reference sequence). V lost 2 bases and J lost 0, with 12 bases in between. CDR3 DNA: TGTGCCAGCAGTTTAGTCGGGACAACTAGCACAGATACGCAGTATTTT. Protein sequence: CASSLVGTTSTDTQYF.

The J gene is TRBJ1-4, the V gene TRBV18, with 7 positions matching TRBD1. Germline assignment: CDR1 KGHSH and CDR2 LQKENI. The V and J ends lost 4 bases and 5 bases, in that order; junction bases with no gene match: 7. The CDR3 spans 15 residues. CDR3 in amino acids: CASSRQPRGNEKLFF. CDR3 DNA sequence: TGTGCCAGCTCACGCCAGCCCAGGGGGAATGAAAAACTGTTTTTT.

This sequence joins TRBV30 and TRBJ2-1; no reliable D call. The CDR3 runs 14 residues. The germline V gene has CDR1 GTSNPN and CDR2 SVGIG (reference sequence). The V gene lost 1 base and the J gene lost 2 bases, with 9 bases spanning the gap. The CDR3 DNA reads TGTGCCTGGAGTGACTCCGCACCCTACAATGAGCAGTTCTTC. This codes for CAWSDSAPYNEQFF.

The gene calls are TRBV7-8 and TRBJ2-7; TRBD1 matches 8 bases. Germline CDR1 and CDR2: SGHVS and FQNEAQ. CDR3 length: 15 residues. Germline trimming cut 5 bases from V and 0 bases from J; bases unmatched to any gene: 6. CDR3 in amino acids: CASSAGGRASYEQYF. CDR3 sequence (DNA): TGTGCCAGCAGCGCAGGGGGCAGAGCCTCCTACGAGCAGTACTTC.

This clone was recorded only once. This rearrangement joins TRBV25-1 to TRBJ2-3; 12 nucleotides align to TRBD2. Trimming at V came to 8 bases and at J to 2 bases, leaving 5 bases not matched to a gene. CDR3 size: 15 residues. CDR1 MGHDK and CDR2 SYGVNS come from the germline V gene. CDR3 DNA sequence: TGTGCCAGCGGGGGACTAGCGGGTACCACAGATACGCAGTATTTT. Protein: CASGGLAGTTDTQYF.

The gene calls are TRBV14 and TRBJ1-2; TRBD1 aligns across 8 bases. Germline CDR1 reads SGHDN; CDR2 reads FVKESK. J gave up 7 bases and V 3 bases, and 13 bases lay outside the gene matches. The CDR3 is 16 amino acids. Here the CDR3 DNA reads TGTGCCAGCAGCCACCATACATCCGCAGGGGGCTCTGGCTACACCTTC. Translated, it gives CASSHHTSAGGSGYTF.

The rearrangement joins TRBV6-4 to TRBJ2-3, with D perhaps matching TRBD1 (5 bases). Trimming left V 0 bases short and J 1 base short, with 8 bases between. Germline values: CDR1 MRHNA, CDR2 SNTAGT. The CDR3 extends over 15 amino acids. CDR3 residues: CASSDSGAGTDTQYF. CDR3 DNA sequence: TGTGCCAGCAGTGACTCAGGGGCGGGCACAGATACGCAGTATTTT.

This clone was detected only once. The chain carries TRBV6-5 and TRBJ1-2, with TRBD1 as a possible D gene (5 bases). V lost 6 bases and J lost 6, with 17 bases in between. The length of the CDR3 is 14 residues. In germline, CDR1 is MNHEY, CDR2 SVGAGI. CDR3 nucleotides: TGTGCCAGCAGCGCTTACCAGGGAGGGGATGGCTACACCTTC. Its translation: CASSAYQGGDGYTF.

The V and J genes are TRBV28 and TRBJ2-3, with 9 nucleotides matching TRBD2. Germline assignment: CDR1 MDHEN and CDR2 SYDVKM. V gave up 6 bases and J gave up 6 bases; unmatched junction bases: 16. The CDR3 length is 17 residues. In DNA form, the CDR3 reads TGTGCCAGCAGCCCTCAGTTAGGGCGGGAGGGCCTGGATACGCAGTATTTT. Its translation is CASSPQLGREGLDTQYF.

The chain links TRBV7-2 to TRBJ2-7; D tentatively reads TRBD1 or TRBD2 (5 bases each). The V gene's germline CDR1 is SGHTA and CDR2 FQGNSA. The CDR3 covers 14 residues. Trimming took 5 bases from V and 4 from J, leaving 15 bases between them. CDR3 bases: TGTGCCAGCAGCCCCTGGGGACCATCGTACGAGCAGTACTTC. This codes for CASSPWGPSYEQYF.

The chain links TRBV18 to TRBJ1-5, with D tentatively TRBD1 (6 bases). This CDR3 contains 14 residues. The germline gives CDR1 KGHSH, CDR2 LQKENI. V was shortened by 5 bases and J by 3 bases, with 11 bases between the two germline ends. CDR3 residues: CASSMDSSNQPQHF. The CDR3, as DNA: TGTGCCAGCTCAATGGACAGCTCCAATCAGCCCCAGCATTTT.

J is TRBJ2-2 and V is TRBV9; 9 bases are a match to TRBD1. The germline gives CDR1 SGDLS, CDR2 YYNGEE. The CDR3 spans 16 residues. Unmatched junction bases numbered 5, after V lost 0 bases and J lost 5 bases. CDR3 nucleotide sequence: TGTGCCAGCAGCGTAGAGCTGACAGGGGGGACCGGGGAGCTGTTTTTT. Translated, it gives CASSVELTGGTGELFF.

The chain joins TRBV9 to TRBJ1-1; D gene uncertain. This CDR3 has 14 residues. V dropped 0 bases and J dropped 6 bases, with 12 bases sitting between them. CDR1 is SGDLS and CDR2 is YYNGEE in the germline V gene. In nucleotides, the CDR3 is TGTGCCAGCAGCGTAGATGTCGGAACCCCTGAAGCTTTCTTT. Its translation: CASSVDVGTPEAFF.

This clone came up a few times. The genes are TRBV25-1 and TRBJ1-5; the D is unclear. V was trimmed by 3 bases and J by 3 bases, leaving 12 bases between them. Germline V gene data show CDR1 as MGHDK and CDR2 as SYGVNS. This CDR3 contains 15 residues. The CDR3 spells CASSDRGNPNQPQHF. CDR3 coding DNA: TGTGCCAGCAGTGACCGAGGGAATCCCAATCAGCCCCAGCATTTT.